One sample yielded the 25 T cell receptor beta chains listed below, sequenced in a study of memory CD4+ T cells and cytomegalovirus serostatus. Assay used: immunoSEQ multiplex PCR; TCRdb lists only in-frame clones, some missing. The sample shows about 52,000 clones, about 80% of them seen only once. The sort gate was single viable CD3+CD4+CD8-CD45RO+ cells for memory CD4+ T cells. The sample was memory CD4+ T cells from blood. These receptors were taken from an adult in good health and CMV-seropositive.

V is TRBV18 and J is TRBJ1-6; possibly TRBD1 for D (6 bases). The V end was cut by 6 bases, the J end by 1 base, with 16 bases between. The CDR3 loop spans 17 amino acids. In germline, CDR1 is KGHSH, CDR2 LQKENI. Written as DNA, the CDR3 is TGTGCCAGCTCCCCAGAAAGGGGGATGTCCTATAATTCACCCCTCCACTTT. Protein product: CASSPERGMSYNSPLHF. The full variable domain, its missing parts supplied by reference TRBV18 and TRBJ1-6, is NAGVMQNPRHLVRRRGQEARLRCSPMKGHSHVYWYRQLPEEGLKFMVYLQKENIIDESGMPKERFSAEFPKEGPSILRIQQVVRGDSAAYFCASSPERGMSYNSPLHFGNGTRLTVT.

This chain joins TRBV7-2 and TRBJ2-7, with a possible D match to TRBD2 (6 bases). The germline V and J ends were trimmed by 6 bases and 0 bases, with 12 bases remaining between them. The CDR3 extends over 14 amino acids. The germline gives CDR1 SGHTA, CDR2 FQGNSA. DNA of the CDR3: TGTGCCAGCAGTCGGGACTCCCTCTCCTACGAGCAGTACTTC. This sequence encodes CASSRDSLSYEQYF.

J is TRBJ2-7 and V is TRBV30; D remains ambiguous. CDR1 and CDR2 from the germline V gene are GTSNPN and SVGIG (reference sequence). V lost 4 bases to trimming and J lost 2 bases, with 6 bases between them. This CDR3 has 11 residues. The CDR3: CAWKRTYEQYF. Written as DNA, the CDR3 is TGTGCCTGGAAAAGGACCTACGAGCAGTACTTC.

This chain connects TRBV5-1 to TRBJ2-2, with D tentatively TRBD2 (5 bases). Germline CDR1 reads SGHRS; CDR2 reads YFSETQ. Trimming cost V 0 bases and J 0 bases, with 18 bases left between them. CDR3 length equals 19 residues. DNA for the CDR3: TGCGCCAGCAGCTTGGCTCGTGGTAGCGCCAAATCGAACACCGGGGAGCTGTTTTTT. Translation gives CASSLARGSAKSNTGELFF.

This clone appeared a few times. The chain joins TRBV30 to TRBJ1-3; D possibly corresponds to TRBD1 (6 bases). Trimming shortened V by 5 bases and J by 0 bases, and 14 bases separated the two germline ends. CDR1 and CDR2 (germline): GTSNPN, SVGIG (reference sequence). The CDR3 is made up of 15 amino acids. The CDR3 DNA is TGTGCCTGGTCGAGGGGGACACCCTCTGGAAACACCATATATTTT. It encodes CAWSRGTPSGNTIYF.

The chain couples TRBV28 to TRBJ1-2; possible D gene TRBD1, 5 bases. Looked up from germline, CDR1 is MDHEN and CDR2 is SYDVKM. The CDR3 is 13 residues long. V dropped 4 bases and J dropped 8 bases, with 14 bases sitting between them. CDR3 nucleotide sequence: TGTGCCAGCAGTTCCGGACAAACGGGCGGCTACACCTTC. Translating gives CASSSGQTGGYTF.

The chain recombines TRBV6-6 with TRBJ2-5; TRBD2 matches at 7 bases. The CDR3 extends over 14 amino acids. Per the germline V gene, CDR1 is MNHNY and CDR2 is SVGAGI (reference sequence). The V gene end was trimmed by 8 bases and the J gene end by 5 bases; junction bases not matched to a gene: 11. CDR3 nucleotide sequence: TGTGCCAGCCGCCTGGTCGCGCGGGGGGAGACCCAGTACTTC. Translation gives CASRLVARGETQYF.

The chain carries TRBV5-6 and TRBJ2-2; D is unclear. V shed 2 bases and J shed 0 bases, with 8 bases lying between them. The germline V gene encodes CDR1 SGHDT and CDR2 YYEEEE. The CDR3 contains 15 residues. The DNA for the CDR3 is TGTGCCAGCAGCTTCCTAGGGCCGAACACCGGGGAGCTGTTTTTT. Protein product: CASSFLGPNTGELFF.

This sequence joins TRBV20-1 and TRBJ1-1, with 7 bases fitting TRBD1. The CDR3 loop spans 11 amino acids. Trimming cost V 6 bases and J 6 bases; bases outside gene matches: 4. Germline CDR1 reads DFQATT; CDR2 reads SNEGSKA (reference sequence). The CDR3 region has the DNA TGCAGTGCGCGACAGGGCCCTGAAGCTTTCTTT. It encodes CSARQGPEAFF.

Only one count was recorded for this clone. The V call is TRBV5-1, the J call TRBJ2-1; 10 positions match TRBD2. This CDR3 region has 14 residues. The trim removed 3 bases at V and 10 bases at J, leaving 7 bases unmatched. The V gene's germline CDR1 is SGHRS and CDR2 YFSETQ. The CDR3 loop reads CASSSGTSEREQFF. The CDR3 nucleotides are TGCGCCAGCAGCTCCGGGACTAGCGAACGGGAGCAGTTCTTC.

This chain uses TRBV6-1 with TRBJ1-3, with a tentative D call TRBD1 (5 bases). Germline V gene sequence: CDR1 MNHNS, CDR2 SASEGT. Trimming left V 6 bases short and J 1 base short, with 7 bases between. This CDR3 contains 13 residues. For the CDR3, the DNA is TGTGCCAGCAGGACAGAATCTGGAAACACCATATATTTT. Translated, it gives CASRTESGNTIYF.

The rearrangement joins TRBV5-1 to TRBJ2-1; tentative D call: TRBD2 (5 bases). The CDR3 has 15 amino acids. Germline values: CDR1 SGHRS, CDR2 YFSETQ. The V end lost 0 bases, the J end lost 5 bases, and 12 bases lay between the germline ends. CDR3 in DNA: TGCGCCAGCAGCTTGGCCGGAAAGCGGAACAATGAGCAGTTCTTC. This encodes CASSLAGKRNNEQFF.

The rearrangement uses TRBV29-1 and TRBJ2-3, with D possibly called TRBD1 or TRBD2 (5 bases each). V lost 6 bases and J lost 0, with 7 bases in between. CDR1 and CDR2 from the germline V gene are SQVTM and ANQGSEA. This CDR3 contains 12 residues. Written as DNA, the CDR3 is TGCAGCGTGGGGGACAGCACAGATACGCAGTATTTT. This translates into CSVGDSTDTQYF.

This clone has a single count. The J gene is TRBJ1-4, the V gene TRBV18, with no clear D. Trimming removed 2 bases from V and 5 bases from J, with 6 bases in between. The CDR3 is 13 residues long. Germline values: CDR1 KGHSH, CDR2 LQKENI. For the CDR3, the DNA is TGTGCCAGCTCACCAACTTTAAATGAAAAACTGTTTTTT. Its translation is CASSPTLNEKLFF.

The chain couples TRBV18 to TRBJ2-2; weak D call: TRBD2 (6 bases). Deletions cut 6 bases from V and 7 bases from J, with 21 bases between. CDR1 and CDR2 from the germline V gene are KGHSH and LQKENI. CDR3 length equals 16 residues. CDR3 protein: CASSHGRGSANGELFF. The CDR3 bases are TGTGCCAGCTCCCATGGTCGGGGGAGTGCGAACGGGGAGCTGTTTTTT.

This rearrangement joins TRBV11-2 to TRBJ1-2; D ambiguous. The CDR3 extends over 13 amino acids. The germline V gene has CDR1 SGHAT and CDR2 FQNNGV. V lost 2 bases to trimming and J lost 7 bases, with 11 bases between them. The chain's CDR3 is CASSLRQGLGYTF. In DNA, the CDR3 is TGTGCCAGCAGCTTAAGACAAGGACTTGGCTACACCTTC.

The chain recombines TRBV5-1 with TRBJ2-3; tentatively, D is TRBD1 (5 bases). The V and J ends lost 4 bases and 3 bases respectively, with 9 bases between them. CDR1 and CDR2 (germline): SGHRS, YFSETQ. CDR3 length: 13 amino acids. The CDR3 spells CASSPRQTDTQYF. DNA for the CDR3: TGCGCCAGCAGCCCGCGACAGACAGATACGCAGTATTTT.

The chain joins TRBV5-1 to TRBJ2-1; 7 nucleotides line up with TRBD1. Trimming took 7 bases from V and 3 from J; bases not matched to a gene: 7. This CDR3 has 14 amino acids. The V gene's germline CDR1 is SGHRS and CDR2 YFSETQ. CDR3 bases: TGCGCCAGCCGCCGTCAGGGGGACTACAATGAGCAGTTCTTC. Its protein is CASRRQGDYNEQFF. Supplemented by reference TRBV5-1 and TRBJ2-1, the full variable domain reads KAGVTQTPRYLIKTRGQQVTLSCSPISGHRSVSWYQQTPGQGLQFLFEYFSETQRNKGNFPGRFSGRQFSNSRSEMNVSTLELGDSALYLCASRRQGDYNEQFFGPGTRLTVL.

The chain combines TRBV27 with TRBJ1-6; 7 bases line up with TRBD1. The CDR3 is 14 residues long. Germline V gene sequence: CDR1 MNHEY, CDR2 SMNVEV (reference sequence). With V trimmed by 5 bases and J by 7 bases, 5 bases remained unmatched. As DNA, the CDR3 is TGTGCCAGCAGTCTTGGACAGGAAAATTCACCCCTCCACTTT. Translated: CASSLGQENSPLHF.

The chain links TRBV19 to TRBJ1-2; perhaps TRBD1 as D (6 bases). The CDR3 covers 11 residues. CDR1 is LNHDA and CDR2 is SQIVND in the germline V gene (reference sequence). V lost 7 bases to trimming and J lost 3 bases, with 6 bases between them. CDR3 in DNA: TGTGCCAGTAACAGGGACTATGGCTACACCTTC. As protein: CASNRDYGYTF. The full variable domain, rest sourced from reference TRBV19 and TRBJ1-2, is DGGITQSPKYLFRKEGQNVTLSCEQNLNHDAMYWYRQDPGQGLRLIYYSQIVNDFQKGDIAEGYSVSREKKESFPLTVTSAQKNPTAFYLCASNRDYGYTFGSGTRLTVV.

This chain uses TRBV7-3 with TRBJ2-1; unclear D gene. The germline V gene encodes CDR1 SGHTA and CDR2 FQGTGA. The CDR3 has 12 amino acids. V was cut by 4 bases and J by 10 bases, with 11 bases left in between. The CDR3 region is CASSSDVGEQFF. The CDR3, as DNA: TGTGCCAGCAGCTCCGACGTTGGAGAGCAGTTCTTC.

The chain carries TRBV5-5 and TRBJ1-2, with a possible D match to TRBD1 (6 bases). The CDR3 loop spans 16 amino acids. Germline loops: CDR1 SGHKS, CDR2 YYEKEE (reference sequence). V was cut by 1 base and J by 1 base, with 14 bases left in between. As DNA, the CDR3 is TGTGCCAGCAGCTTGACCCCGGACAGCCTTAACTATGGCTACACCTTC. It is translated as CASSLTPDSLNYGYTF. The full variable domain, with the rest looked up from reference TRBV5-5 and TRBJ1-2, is DAGVTQSPTHLIKTRGQQVTLRCSPISGHKSVSWYQQVLGQGPQFIFQYYEKEERGRGNFPDRFSARQFPNYSSELNVNALLLGDSALYLCASSLTPDSLNYGYTFGSGTRLTVV.

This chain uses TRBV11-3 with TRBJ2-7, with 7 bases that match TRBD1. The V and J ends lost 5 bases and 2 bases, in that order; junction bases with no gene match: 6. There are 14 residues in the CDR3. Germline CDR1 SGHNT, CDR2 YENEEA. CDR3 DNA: TGTGCCAGCAGCGCGACAGGGCAACCCTACGAGCAGTACTTC. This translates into CASSATGQPYEQYF. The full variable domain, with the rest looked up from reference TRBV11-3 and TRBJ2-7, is EAGVVQSPRYKIIEKKQPVAFWCNPISGHNTLYWYLQNLGQGPELLIRYENEEAVDDSQLPKDRFSAERLKGVDSTLKIQPAELGDSAVYLCASSATGQPYEQYFGPGTRLTVT.

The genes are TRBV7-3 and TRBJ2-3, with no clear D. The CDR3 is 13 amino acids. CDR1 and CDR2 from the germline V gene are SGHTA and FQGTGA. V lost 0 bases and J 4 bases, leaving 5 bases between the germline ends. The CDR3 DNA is TGTGCCAGCAGCTTAACGGGTCCAGATACGCAGTATTTT. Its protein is CASSLTGPDTQYF.

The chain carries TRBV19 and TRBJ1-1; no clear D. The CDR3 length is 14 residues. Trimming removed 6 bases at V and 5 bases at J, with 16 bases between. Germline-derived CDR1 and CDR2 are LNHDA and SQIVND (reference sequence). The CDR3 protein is CASSRAERGTEAFF. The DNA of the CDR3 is TGTGCCAGTAGCCGGGCCGAGAGAGGTACTGAAGCTTTCTTT.